The clone carrying this T cell receptor (beta chain) was counted a few times. This specimen belongs to a study of patients and donors after allogeneic stem cell transplantation. TCRdb reprocessed the RT-PCR reads with MiXCR, giving one entry per CDR3 protein. The sample yields some 160,000 distinct CDR3 sequences, approximately 24% seen once. The receptor's source is a human donor who was either an allogeneic HSCT recipient or a stem cell or donor lymphocyte infusion donor (not recorded which). It is not recorded whose cells these are; they may come from a transplant donor. The sample taken for sequencing was blood, either unsorted or a sorted T cell fraction (not recorded which).

The CDR3 bases are TGCGCCAGCAGCCATCCTTCAGAGGGGGGCTGGCAGCCCCAGCATTTT. Amino acids: CASSHPSEGGWQPQHF. V gene TRBV4-1 combines with J gene TRBJ1-5, with D possibly matching TRBD1 (6 bases). Trimming took 3 bases from V and 7 from J, leaving 19 bases between them. The CDR3 sequence is 16 residues long. Germline CDR1 and CDR2: MGHRA and YSYEKL.